This TCR beta chain was documented in a study of multiple sclerosis patients with progressive multifocal leukoencephalopathy. Findings and limits, study-wide: Expanded clones at PML onset predated and persisted through natalizumab therapy.

Specified time point: 5 to 6 months of natalizumab therapy. As concerns this clone: Its matching antigen is unknown.

Produced via immunoSEQ multiplex PCR; TCRdb's table is partial and in-frame only. The top ten hold approximately 1.5% of the sample, which has about 30,000 clones, roughly nine tenths seen once. The germline V gene has CDR1 MDHEN and CDR2 SYDVKM. The CDR3 spans 14 residues. Trimming at V came to 6 bases and at J to 5 bases, leaving 9 bases not matched to a gene. Material: PBMCs, obtained from a patient treated with natalizumab. J is TRBJ1-1 and V is TRBV28; 7 bases align to TRBD1. The clonotype was recovered from a human donor with multiple sclerosis. Here the CDR3 reads CASSTTGAVTEAFF. The DNA of the CDR3 is TGTGCCAGCAGCACAACAGGGGCGGTGACTGAAGCTTTCTTT.